This T cell receptor beta chain was profiled in a study of cytomegalovirus exposure and HLA in healthy donors. V lost 5 bases and J lost 0, with 8 bases in between. Germline CDR1 MDHEN, CDR2 SYDVKM. This CDR3 comprises 14 residues. Sequencing used immunoSEQ multiplex PCR; TCRdb keeps in-frame clones, though not all of them. The data contain fewer than 200,000 clones, 70% to 90% of them singletons. The sample comprised PBMCs. V gene TRBV28 combines with J gene TRBJ1-3; D uncertain. The TCR sequence derives from a woman between 18 and 29 years old in good health and CMV-seronegative. The CDR3: CASSTLSSGNTIYF. CDR3 coding DNA: TGTGCCAGCAGTACCCTATCCTCTGGAAACACCATATATTTT.